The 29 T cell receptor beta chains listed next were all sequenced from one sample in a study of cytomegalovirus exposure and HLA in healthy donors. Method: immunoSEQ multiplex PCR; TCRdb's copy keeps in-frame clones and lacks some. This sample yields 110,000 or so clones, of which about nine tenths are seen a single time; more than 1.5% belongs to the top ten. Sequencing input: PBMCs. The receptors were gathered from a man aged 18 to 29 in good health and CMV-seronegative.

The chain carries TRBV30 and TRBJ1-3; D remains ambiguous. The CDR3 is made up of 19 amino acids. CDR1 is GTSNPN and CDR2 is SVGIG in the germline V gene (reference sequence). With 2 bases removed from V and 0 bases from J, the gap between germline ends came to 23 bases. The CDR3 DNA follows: TGTGCCTGGAGTAAGGCTTTTTTTCTGGGCAGGAACTCTGGAAACACCATATATTTT. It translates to CAWSKAFFLGRNSGNTIYF.

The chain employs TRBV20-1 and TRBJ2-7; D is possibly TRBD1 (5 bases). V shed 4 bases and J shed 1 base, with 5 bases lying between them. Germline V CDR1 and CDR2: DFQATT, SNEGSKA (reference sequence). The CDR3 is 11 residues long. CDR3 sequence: CSATGSYEQYF. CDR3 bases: TGCAGTGCTACAGGGTCCTACGAGCAGTACTTC.

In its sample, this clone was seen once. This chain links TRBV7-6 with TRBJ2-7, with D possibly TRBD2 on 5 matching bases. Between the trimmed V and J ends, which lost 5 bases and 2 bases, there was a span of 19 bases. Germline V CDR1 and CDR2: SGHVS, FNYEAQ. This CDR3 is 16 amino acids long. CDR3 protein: CASSRTGVSLTYEQYF. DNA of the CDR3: TGTGCCAGCAGCCGAACCGGGGTTTCCTTAACCTACGAGCAGTACTTC.

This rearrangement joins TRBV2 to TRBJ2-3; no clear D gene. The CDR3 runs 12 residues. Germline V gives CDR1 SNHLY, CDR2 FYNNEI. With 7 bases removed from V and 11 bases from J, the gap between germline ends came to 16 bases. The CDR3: CASTLTTLGQYF. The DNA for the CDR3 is TGTGCCAGCACCCTCACTACTTTGGGGCAGTATTTT.

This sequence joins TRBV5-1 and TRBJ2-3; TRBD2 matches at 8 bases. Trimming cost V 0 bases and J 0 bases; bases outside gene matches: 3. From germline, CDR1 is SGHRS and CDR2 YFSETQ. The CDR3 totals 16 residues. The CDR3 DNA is TGCGCCAGCAGCTTGGACGGGGGGGCTAGCACAGATACGCAGTATTTT. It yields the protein CASSLDGGASTDTQYF.

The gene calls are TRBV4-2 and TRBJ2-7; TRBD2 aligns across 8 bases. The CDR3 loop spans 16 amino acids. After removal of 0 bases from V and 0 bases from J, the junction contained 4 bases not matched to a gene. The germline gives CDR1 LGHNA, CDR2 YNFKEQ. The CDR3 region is CASSQETSGNSYEQYF. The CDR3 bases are TGTGCCAGCAGCCAAGAAACTAGCGGTAACTCCTACGAGCAGTACTTC.

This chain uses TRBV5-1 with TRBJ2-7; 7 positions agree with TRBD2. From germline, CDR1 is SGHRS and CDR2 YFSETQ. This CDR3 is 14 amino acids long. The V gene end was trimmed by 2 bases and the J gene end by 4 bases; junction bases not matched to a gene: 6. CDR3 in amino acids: CASSFGSGTYEQYF. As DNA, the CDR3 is TGCGCCAGCAGCTTCGGGAGCGGGACGTACGAGCAGTACTTC.

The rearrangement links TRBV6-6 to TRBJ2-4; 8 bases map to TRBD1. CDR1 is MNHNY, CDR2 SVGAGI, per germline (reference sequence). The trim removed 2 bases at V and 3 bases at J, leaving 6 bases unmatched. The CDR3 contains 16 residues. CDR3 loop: CASSYPGGPVKNIQYF. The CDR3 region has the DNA TGTGCCAGCAGTTACCCAGGGGGCCCGGTCAAAAACATTCAGTACTTC.

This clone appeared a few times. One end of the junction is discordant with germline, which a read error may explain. This CDR3 reads CAASAGNSPLHF. Here the CDR3 DNA reads TGCGCAGCCTCCGCAGGCAATTCACCCCTCCACTTT. The chain employs TRBV28 and TRBJ1-6; D is ambiguous. In germline, CDR1 is MDHEN, CDR2 SYDVKM. The CDR3 covers 12 residues.

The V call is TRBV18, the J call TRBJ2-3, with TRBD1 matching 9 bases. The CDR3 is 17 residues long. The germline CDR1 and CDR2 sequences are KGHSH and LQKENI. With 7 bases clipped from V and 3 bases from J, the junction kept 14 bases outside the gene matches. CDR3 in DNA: TGTGCCAGCTTACCGTGTAGGTTGGACAGGGGTACAGATACGCAGTATTTT. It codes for CASLPCRLDRGTDTQYF.

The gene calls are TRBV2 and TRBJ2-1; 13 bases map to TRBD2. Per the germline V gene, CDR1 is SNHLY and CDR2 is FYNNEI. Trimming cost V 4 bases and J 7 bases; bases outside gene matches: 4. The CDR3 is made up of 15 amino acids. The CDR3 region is CASSGTSGGGNEQFF. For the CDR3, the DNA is TGTGCCAGCAGTGGGACTAGCGGGGGAGGTAATGAGCAGTTCTTC. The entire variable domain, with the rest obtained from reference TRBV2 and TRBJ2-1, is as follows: EPEVTQTPSHQVTQMGQEVILRCVPISNHLYFYWYRQILGQKVEFLVSFYNNEISEKSEIFDDQFSVERPDGSNFTLKIRSTKLEDSAMYFCASSGTSGGGNEQFFGPGTRLTVL.

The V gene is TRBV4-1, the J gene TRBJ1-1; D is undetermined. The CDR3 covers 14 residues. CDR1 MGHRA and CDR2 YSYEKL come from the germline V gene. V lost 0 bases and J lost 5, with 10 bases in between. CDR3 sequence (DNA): TGCGCCAGCAGCCAAGATGAAGGAGGAACTGAAGCTTTCTTT. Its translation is CASSQDEGGTEAFF.

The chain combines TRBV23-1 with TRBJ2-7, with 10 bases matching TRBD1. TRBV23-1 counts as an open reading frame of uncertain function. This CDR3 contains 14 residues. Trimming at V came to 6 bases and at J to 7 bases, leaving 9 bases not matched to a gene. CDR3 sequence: CASRRTGGTREQYF. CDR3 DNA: TGCGCCAGCAGGAGGACAGGGGGGACTCGGGAGCAGTACTTC.

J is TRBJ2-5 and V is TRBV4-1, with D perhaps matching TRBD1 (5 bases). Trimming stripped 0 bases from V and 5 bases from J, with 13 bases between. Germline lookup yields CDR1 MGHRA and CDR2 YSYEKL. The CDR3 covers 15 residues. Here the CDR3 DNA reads TGCGCCAGCAGCCAAGATATAGGGGTGGTGGAGACCCAGTACTTC. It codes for CASSQDIGVVETQYF.

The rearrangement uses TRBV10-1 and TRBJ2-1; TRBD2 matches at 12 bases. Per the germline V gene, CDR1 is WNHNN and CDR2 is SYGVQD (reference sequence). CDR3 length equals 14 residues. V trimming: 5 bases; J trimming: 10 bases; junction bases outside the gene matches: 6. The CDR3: CASSPLAGGREQFF. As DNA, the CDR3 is TGCGCCAGCAGTCCCCTAGCGGGAGGGCGAGAGCAGTTCTTC.

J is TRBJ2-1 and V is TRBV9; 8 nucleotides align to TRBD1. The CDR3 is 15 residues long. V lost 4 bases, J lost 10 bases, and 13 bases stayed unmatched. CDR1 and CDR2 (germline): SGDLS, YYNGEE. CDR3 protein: CASSPSPRQGKEQFF. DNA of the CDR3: TGTGCCAGCAGCCCCTCTCCGAGACAGGGGAAGGAGCAGTTCTTC.

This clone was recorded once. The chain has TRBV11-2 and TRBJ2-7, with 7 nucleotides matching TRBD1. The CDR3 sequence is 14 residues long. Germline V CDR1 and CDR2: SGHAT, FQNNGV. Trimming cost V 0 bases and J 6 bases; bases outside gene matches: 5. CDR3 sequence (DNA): TGTGCCAGCAGCTTAGATAGGACAGGCCGCGAGCAGTACTTC. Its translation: CASSLDRTGREQYF.

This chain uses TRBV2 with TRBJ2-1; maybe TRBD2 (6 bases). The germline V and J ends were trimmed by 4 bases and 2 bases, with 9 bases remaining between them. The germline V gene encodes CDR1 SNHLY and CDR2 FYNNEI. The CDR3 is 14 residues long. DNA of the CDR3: TGTGCCAGCAGTGCCGGGGGTACCTACAATGAGCAGTTCTTC. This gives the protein CASSAGGTYNEQFF.

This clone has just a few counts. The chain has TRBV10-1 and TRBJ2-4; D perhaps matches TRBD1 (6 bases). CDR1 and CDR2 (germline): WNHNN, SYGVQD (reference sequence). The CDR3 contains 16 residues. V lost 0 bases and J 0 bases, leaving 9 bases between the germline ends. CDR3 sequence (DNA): TGCGCCAGCAGTGAGTCAACAGGGTTAGCCAAAAACATTCAGTACTTC. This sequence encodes CASSESTGLAKNIQYF.

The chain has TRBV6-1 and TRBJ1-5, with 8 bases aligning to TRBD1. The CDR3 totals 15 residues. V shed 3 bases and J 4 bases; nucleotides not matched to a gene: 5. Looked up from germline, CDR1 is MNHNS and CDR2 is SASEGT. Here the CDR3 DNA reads TGTGCCAGCAGTGACGGGCAGGGGGCAAATCAGCCCCAGCATTTT. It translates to CASSDGQGANQPQHF.

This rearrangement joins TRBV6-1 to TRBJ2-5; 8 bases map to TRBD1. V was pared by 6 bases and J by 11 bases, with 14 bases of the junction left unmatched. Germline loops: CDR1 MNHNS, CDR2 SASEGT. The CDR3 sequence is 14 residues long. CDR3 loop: CASRAGTGAPTQYF. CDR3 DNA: TGTGCCAGCAGAGCCGGGACAGGCGCCCCTACTCAGTACTTC.

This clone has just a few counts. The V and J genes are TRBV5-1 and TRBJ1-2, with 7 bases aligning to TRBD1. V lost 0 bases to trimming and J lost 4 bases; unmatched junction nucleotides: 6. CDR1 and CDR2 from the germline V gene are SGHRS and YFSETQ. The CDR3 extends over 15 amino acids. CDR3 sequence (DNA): TGCGCCAGCAGCTTGGCCGGACAGGAACTCTATGGCTACACCTTC. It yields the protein CASSLAGQELYGYTF.

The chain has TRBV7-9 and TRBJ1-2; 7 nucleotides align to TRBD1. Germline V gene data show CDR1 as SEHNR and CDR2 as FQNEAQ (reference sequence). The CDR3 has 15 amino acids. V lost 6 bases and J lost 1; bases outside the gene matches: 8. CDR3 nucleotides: TGTGCCAGCAGTTTGGGGACAGATTATAACTATGGCTACACCTTC. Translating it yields CASSLGTDYNYGYTF.

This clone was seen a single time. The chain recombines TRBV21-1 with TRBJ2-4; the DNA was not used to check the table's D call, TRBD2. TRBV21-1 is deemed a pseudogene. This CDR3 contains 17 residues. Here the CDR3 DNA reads TGTGCCAGCCTATGGGGAGGGGAAAACGGGGCCAAAAACATTCAGTACTTC. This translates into CASLWGGENGAKNIQYF.

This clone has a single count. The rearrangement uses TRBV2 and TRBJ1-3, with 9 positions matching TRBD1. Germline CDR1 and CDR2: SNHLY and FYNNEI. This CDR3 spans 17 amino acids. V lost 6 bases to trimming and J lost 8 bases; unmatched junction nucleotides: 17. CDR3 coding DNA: TGTGCCAGCAGAGAAACCCAAACAGGGGGCCCCTGGGACACCATATATTTT. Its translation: CASRETQTGGPWDTIYF.

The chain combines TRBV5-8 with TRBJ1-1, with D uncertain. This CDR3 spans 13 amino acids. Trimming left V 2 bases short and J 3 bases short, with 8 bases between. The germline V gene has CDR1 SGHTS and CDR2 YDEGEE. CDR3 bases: TGTGCCAGCAGCTTAGGCGGAGACACTGAAGCTTTCTTT. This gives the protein CASSLGGDTEAFF.

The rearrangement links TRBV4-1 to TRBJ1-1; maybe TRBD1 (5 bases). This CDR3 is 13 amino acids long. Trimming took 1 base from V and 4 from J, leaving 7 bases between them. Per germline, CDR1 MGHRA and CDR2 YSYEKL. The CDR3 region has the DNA TGCGCCAGCAGCCAAGTAGGGGTCACTGAAGCTTTCTTT. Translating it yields CASSQVGVTEAFF.

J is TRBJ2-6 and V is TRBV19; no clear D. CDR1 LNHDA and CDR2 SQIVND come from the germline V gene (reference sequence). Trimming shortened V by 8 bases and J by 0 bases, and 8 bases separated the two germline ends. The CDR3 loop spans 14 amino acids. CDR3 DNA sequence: TGTGCCAGTGTCCCAGTCTCTGGGGCCAACGTCCTGACTTTC. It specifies CASVPVSGANVLTF.

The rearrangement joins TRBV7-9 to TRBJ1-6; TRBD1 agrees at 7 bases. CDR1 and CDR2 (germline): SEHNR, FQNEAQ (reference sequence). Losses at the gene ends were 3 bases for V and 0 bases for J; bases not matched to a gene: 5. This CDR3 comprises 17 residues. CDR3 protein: CASSLGQLSSYNSPLHF. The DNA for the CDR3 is TGTGCCAGCAGCTTGGGACAGCTGAGCTCCTATAATTCACCCCTCCACTTT.